The rows below give T cell receptor beta chains drawn from one sample of a study of blood T cell repertoires in COVID-19. Generated by immunoSEQ multiplex PCR, the TCRdb table keeps only in-frame clones and is missing some. The sample carries approximately 150,000 clones, over 80% recorded once. The sample comprised peripheral blood. Receptors were obtained from a woman aged 60-75 years who had recovered from COVID-19. The CDR3 runs from the conserved cysteine through the conserved F or W. D genes are given only for firm matches. Size is stated for part of the rows, as once, few or many counts, or as a class when the clone is expanded.

v_gene	d_gene	abundance	j_gene	CDR3aa	CDR3nt
TRBV4-3	.	.	TRBJ1-2	CASSQDSNYGYTF	TGCGCCAGCAGCCAAGACAGTAACTATGGCTACACCTTC
TRBV6-5	TRBD1	many	TRBJ1-2	CASSYLDRGWGYTF	TGTGCCAGCAGTTACCTAGACAGGGGTTGGGGCTACACCTTC
TRBV7-3	TRBD1	.	TRBJ1-1	CASSLTGGNTEAFF	TGTGCCAGCAGCTTGACAGGGGGGAACACTGAAGCTTTCTTT
TRBV7-9	.	.	TRBJ1-1	CASSTFSGTEAFF	TGTGCCAGCAGCACATTCAGCGGAACTGAAGCTTTCTTT
TRBV5-8	TRBD1	.	TRBJ1-6	CASSARTGTYSPLHF	TGTGCCAGCAGCGCTCGGACAGGGACTTACTCACCCCTCCACTTT
TRBV5-1	TRBD2	many	TRBJ2-3	CASSSLASGGATDTQYF	TGCGCCAGCAGCTCTCTGGCTAGCGGGGGGGCCACAGATACGCAGTATTTT
TRBV7-9	.	.	TRBJ2-2	CASSFITGELFF	TGTGCCAGCAGCTTCATTACCGGGGAGCTGTTTTTT
TRBV4-1	.	few	TRBJ1-2	CASSQDDGRVNYGYTF	TGCGCCAGCAGCCAAGATGACGGCAGGGTTAACTATGGCTACACCTTC
TRBV4-1	.	.	TRBJ1-4	CASSQLGDEKLFF	TGCGCCAGCAGCCAACTAGGAGATGAAAAACTGTTTTTT
TRBV9	TRBD1	.	TRBJ1-2	CASSITGTVYGNTF	TGTGCCAGCAGCATAACCGGGACAGTGTATGGCAACACCTTC
TRBV10-1	TRBD2	.	TRBJ2-5	CASSEGLAGAETQYF	TGCGCCAGCAGTGAGGGACTAGCGGGGGCTGAGACCCAGTACTTC
TRBV27	.	.	TRBJ1-6	CASRLLRSSYNSPLHF	TGTGCCAGCCGCCTGCTTAGGAGCTCCTATAATTCACCCCTCCACTTT
TRBV3-1/TRBV3-2	TRBD1	.	TRBJ2-7	CASSQDWTGKGEQYF	TGTGCCAGCAGCCAAGATTGGACAGGGAAAGGCGAGCAGTACTTC
TRBV30	.	.	TRBJ1-1	CAWSVRGSTEAFF	TGTGCCTGGAGTGTACGGGGTTCCACTGAAGCTTTCTTT
TRBV5-1	.	.	TRBJ1-3	CASKPTGASGNTIYF	TGCGCCAGCAAACCGACGGGAGCCTCTGGAAACACCATATATTTT
TRBV5-4	TRBD1	.	TRBJ1-1	CASSTGQEGTEAFF	TGTGCCAGCAGCACCGGACAGGAAGGCACTGAAGCTTTCTTT
TRBV5-1	TRBD2	few	TRBJ2-3	CASGVAGSTDTQYF	TGCGCCAGCGGAGTAGCGGGGAGCACAGATACGCAGTATTTT
TRBV1	.	.	TRBJ1-6	CTGSGVRNSPLHF	TGCACCGGGTCGGGGGTCCGAAATTCACCCCTCCACTTT
TRBV5-1	.	.	TRBJ1-1	CASSLQGLEAFF	TGCGCCAGCAGCTTGCAGGGTTTGGAAGCTTTCTTT
TRBV7-3	.	.	TRBJ1-1	CASSSRGDTQNTEAFF	TGTGCCAGCAGCTCACGAGGGGACACTCAGAACACTGAAGCTTTCTTT
TRBV11-1	.	.	TRBJ1-1	CASSLGGPGTEAFF	TGTGCCAGCAGCTTAGGGGGTCCGGGGACTGAAGCTTTCTTT
TRBV15	.	.	TRBJ2-7	CATSRDSPAAYEQYF	TGTGCCACCAGCAGAGATTCCCCCGCAGCCTACGAGCAGTACTTC
TRBV10-1	TRBD1	.	TRBJ2-5	CAGGGDCRDRKETQYF	TGCGCCGGCGGAGGCGACTGCCGGGACAGGAAAGAGACCCAGTACTTC
TRBV7-9	.	.	TRBJ2-3	CASSEGTYEITDTQYF	TGTGCCAGCAGCGAAGGGACATATGAAATCACAGATACGCAGTATTTT
TRBV7-2	.	.	TRBJ2-1	CASSLSRTVNNEQFF	TGTGCCAGCAGCTTAAGTCGGACAGTAAACAATGAGCAGTTCTTC
TRBV28	.	.	TRBJ1-2	CASRGVGYGYTF	TGTGCCAGCAGAGGGGTAGGGTATGGCTACACCTTC
TRBV28	TRBD2	once	TRBJ2-2	CASSRGTSGTGELFF	TGTGCCAGCAGTCGAGGGACTAGCGGCACCGGGGAGCTGTTTTTT
TRBV5-1	.	.	TRBJ1-1	CASSLKLQGDTEAFF	TGCGCCAGCAGCTTGAAATTACAGGGTGACACTGAAGCTTTCTTT
TRBV5-8	TRBD1	.	TRBJ1-2	CASSFKMGQGPYGYTF	TGTGCCAGCAGCTTTAAGATGGGACAGGGGCCCTATGGCTACACCTTC
TRBV7-8	.	.	TRBJ2-5	CASRRDVGGTQYF	TGTGCCAGCAGGAGAGACGTGGGGGGGACCCAGTACTTC
TRBV5-1	.	.	TRBJ2-5	CASSPGAGRRETQYF	TGCGCCAGCAGCCCTGGGGCAGGAAGAAGAGAGACCCAGTACTTC